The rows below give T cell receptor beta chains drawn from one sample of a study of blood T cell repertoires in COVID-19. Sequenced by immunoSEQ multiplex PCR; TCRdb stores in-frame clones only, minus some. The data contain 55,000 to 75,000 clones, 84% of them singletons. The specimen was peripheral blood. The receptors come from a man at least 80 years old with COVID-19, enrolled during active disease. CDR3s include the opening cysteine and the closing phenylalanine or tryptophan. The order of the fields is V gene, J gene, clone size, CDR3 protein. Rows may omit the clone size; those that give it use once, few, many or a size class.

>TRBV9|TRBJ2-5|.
CASSREEAQETQYF
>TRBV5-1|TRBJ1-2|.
CASSIEADYGYTF
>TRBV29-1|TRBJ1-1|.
CSADPGQGYTEAFF
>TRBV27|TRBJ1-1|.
CASRAGTPREGTEAFF
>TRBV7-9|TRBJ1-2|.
CASSLAGQRFYGYTF
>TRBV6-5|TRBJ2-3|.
CASRDTGGVDTQYF
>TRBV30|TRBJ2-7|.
CAWSDTYEQYF
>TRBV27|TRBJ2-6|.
CASSLVGAGANVLTF
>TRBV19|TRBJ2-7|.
CASSEGRAYEQYF
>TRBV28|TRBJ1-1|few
CASSTPGQPMNTEAFF
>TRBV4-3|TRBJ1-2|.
CASSGIRQGSYTF
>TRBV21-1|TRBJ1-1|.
CASSKGQTRDRIFDTEAFF
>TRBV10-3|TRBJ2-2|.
CAISVLGVGELFF
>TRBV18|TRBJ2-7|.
CASSPGTDHEQYF
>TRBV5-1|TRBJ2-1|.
CASSPLAGGYNEQFF
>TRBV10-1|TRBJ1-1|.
CASSEGGPPNTEAFF
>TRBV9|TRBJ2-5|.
CASSVGLGGMETQYF
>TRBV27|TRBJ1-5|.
CASSPHRGRPSPQHF
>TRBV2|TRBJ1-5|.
CASSTGRAGNQPQHF
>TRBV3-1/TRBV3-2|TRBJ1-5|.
CASSQDGAASEPQHF
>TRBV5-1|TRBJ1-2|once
CASSLGQIAYGYTF
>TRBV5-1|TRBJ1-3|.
CASSLQGTGNTIYF
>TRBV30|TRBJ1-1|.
CASPPGRGTEAFF
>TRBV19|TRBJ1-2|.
CASSIEEGAANYGYTF
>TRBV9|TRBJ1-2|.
CASSVTGTGGDYGYTF
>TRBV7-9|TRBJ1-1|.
CASSPGTGKAEAFF
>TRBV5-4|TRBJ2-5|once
CASSPSGVALETQYF
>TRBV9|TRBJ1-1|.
CASSPWTGDTEAFF
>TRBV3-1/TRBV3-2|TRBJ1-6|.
CASSPRTAPSPLHF
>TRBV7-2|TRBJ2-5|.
CASSPGQGHWTQYF
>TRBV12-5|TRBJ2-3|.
CASGAGLAGGTDTQYF
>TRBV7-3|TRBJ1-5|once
CASSLTGDQPQHF
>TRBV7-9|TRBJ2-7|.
CASSLASPGEQYF
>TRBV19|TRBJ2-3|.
CASSIQASGSTDTQYF
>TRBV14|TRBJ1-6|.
CASSQGDSYSPLHF
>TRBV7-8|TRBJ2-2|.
CASSPAPGRVNTGELFF
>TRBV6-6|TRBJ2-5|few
CATGGPGTQYF
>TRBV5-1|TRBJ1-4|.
CASHPGGSTNEKLFF
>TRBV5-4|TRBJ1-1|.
CASGGEGAEAFF
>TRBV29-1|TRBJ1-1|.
CSVTGGTTNTEAFF
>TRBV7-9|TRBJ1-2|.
CASSSTGDAGYTF
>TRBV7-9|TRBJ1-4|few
CASSYGTPGEKLFF
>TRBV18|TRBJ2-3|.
CASSKGLAEITDTQYF
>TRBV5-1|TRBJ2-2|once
CASSSGIGDTGELFF
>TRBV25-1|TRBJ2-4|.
CASSDLWGGPNIQYF
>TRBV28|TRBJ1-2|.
CASSPPGTGANYGYTF